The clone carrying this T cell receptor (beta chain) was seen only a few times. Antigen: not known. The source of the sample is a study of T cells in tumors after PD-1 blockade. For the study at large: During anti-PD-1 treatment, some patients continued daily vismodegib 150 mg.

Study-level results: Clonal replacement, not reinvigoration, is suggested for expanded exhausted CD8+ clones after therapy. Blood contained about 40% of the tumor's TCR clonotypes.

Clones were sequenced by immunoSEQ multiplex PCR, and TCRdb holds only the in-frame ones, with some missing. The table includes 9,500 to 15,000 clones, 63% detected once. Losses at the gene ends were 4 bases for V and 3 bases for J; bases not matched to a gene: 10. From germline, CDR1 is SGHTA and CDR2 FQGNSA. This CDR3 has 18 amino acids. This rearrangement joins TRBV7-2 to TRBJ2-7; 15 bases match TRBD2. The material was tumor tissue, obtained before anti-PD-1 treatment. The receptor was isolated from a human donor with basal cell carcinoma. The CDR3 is CASSSRSGTSGGYYEQYF. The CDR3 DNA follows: TGTGCCAGCAGCTCGAGATCGGGGACTAGCGGGGGGTACTACGAGCAGTACTTC.